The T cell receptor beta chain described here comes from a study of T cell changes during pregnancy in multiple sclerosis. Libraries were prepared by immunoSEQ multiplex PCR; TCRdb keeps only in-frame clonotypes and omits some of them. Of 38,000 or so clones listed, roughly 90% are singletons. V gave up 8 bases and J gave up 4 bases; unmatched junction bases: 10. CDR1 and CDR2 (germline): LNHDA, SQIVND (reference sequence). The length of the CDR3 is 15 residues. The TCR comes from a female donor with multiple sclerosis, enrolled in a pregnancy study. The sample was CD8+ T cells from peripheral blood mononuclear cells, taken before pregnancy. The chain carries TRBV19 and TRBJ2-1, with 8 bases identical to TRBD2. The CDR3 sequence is CASLPGTRGYNEQFF. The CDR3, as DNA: TGTGCCAGTCTTCCGGGGACTAGGGGTTACAATGAGCAGTTCTTC.